This T cell receptor (beta chain) comes out of a study of blood T cells in healthy people across ages. Study details: Through template switching, about one barcoded beta molecule was captured per two T cells, as measured in model experiments.

This clonotype was picked up a small number of times. The antigen is unknown. Per germline, CDR1 SNHLY and CDR2 FYNNEI. Trimming took 5 bases from V and 8 from J, leaving 16 bases between them. CDR3 length: 13 amino acids. The study, taken as a whole, reports: Getting older went along with TCR beta diversity per million T cells dropping roughly linearly. Higher diversity and more naive CD4+ cells were features of long-lived donors, compared to aged donors.

A J-beta primer mix and a sample-barcoded 5' primer were used in a second PCR of roughly 6 to 12 cycles. TCRdb ran MiXCR on the 5' RACE reads and lists one entry per CDR3 protein. The sample consists of some 700,000 distinct CDR3 sequences, 43% of them appearing once. The V call is TRBV2, the J call TRBJ2-7; maybe TRBD1 (6 bases). This receptor was taken from a woman between 55 and 75 years old in good health. Input material: blood. CDR3 nucleotide sequence: TGTGCCAGCAGTCTACAGGGTGAGGGGCAGCAGTACTTC. Residues: CASSLQGEGQQYF.